Listed below are T cell receptor beta chains from one sample, sequenced in a study of spatial heterogeneity in lung cancer. TCRdb reprocessed the 5' RACE reads via MiXCR and lists one record per CDR3 protein. The table records under 80,000 distinct CDR3 sequences, approximately 6% of them present only once. Source: PBMCs, taken at surgery. The receptors shown here come from a female donor with early-stage non-small cell lung cancer. CDR3s include the opening cysteine and the closing phenylalanine or tryptophan. Fields, in order: J gene, V gene, CDR3 protein.

J gene: TRBJ1-2; V gene: TRBV6-5; CDR3 protein: CASSYSAGVYGYTF
J gene: TRBJ1-2; V gene: TRBV6-5; CDR3 protein: CASLNRGDYGYTF
J gene: TRBJ2-5; V gene: TRBV5-5; CDR3 protein: CASSLNLVTGKIRQYF
J gene: TRBJ2-3; V gene: TRBV20-1; CDR3 protein: CSARGPGLAGDTQYF
J gene: TRBJ2-3; V gene: TRBV6-5; CDR3 protein: CASRRRHSTDTQYF
J gene: TRBJ2-2; V gene: TRBV24-1; CDR3 protein: CATTPRRQGSWTGELFF
J gene: TRBJ1-1; V gene: TRBV2; CDR3 protein: CASTRGPDTEAFF
J gene: TRBJ2-1; V gene: TRBV3-1; CDR3 protein: CASSPRAPGLAGSNEQFF
J gene: TRBJ1-5; V gene: TRBV18; CDR3 protein: CASSSKGSNQPQHF
J gene: TRBJ1-4; V gene: TRBV4-1; CDR3 protein: CASSRHYPTNEKLFF
J gene: TRBJ1-5; V gene: TRBV7-2; CDR3 protein: CASSLTVYSNQPQHF
J gene: TRBJ1-5; V gene: TRBV20-1; CDR3 protein: CSARGTGNSNQPQHF
J gene: TRBJ2-5; V gene: TRBV12-3/TRBV12-4; CDR3 protein: CASRRVGETQYF
J gene: TRBJ1-4; V gene: TRBV20-1; CDR3 protein: CSASVQGGEKLFF
J gene: TRBJ2-3; V gene: TRBV5-1; CDR3 protein: CASTLGESTSTDTQYF
J gene: TRBJ2-5; V gene: TRBV5-1; CDR3 protein: CASSWQGARETQYF
J gene: TRBJ2-7; V gene: TRBV13; CDR3 protein: CASSFGSLGAYEQYF
J gene: TRBJ2-3; V gene: TRBV5-1; CDR3 protein: CASSGAVSTDTQYF
J gene: TRBJ2-1; V gene: TRBV7-8; CDR3 protein: CASSLGTSEVHEQFF
J gene: TRBJ1-5; V gene: TRBV28; CDR3 protein: CASRLRQGQGQPQHF
J gene: TRBJ1-1; V gene: TRBV19; CDR3 protein: CASSRDRGLNTEAFF
J gene: TRBJ1-4; V gene: TRBV6-2/TRBV6-3; CDR3 protein: CASMEGVGEKLFF
J gene: TRBJ2-1; V gene: TRBV4-1; CDR3 protein: CASSLRQGVNEQFF
J gene: TRBJ1-1; V gene: TRBV18; CDR3 protein: CASSPSNRGGTEAFF